Presented here are 28 T cell receptor beta chains from one specimen sequenced in a study of T cell responses to AZD1222 COVID-19 vaccine. Method: immunoSEQ multiplex PCR; TCRdb's copy keeps in-frame clones and lacks some. The sample holds 130,000 or so clones, roughly 90% seen once. The sequencing here drew on peripheral blood, taken on day 0 of AZD1222 vaccination. The source is an adult in good health.

The table lists this clone with a few counts. CDR3 DNA: TGTGCCAGCAGCCAGGGACTGAGCAATCAGCCCCAGCATTTT. Amino acids: CASSQGLSNQPQHF. The chain links TRBV5-6 to TRBJ1-5; possible D gene TRBD1, 5 bases. There are 14 residues in the CDR3. The germline V and J ends were trimmed by 4 bases and 1 base, with 9 bases remaining between them. CDR1 and CDR2 from the germline V gene are SGHDT and YYEEEE.

The sample holds one count of this clone. This chain links TRBV6-2 or TRBV6-3 with TRBJ1-1; 7 nucleotides agree with TRBD1. Trimming removed 0 bases from V and 5 bases from J; junction bases left unmatched: 15. Germline V CDR1 and CDR2: MNHEY, SVGEGT. The CDR3 totals 18 residues. CDR3 DNA sequence: TGTGCCAGCAGTTACTCGAAGACAGGGTGGGGGGTTCGGACTGAAGCTTTCTTT. Its translation is CASSYSKTGWGVRTEAFF.

A single count supports this clone. V usage is TRBV6-5 and J usage is TRBJ1-1, with D possibly matching TRBD1 (5 bases). The V and J ends lost 4 bases and 10 bases respectively, with 16 bases between them. In germline, CDR1 is MNHEY, CDR2 SVGAGI. The length of the CDR3 is 13 residues. Here the CDR3 reads CASSLIPGSTAFF. The CDR3 DNA follows: TGTGCCAGCAGTTTAATTCCAGGGTCCACAGCTTTCTTT.

Points on this clone: A read error may produce the germline difference seen at one junction end. The chain joins TRBV7-7 to TRBJ2-5; D uncertain. Germline V gene lookup returns CDR1 SSHAT and CDR2 FNYEAQ (reference sequence). The CDR3 sequence is 14 residues long. The CDR3 sequence is CASSLGNSQETQYF. The CDR3, as DNA: TGTGCTAGCAGCTTAGGGAATTCACAAGAGACCCAGTACTTC.

The V call is TRBV19, the J call TRBJ2-1, with no clear D. The CDR3 is 14 amino acids. Germline assignment: CDR1 LNHDA and CDR2 SQIVND (reference sequence). Trimming removed 8 bases at V and 0 bases at J, with 11 bases between. DNA for the CDR3: TGTGCCAGTGGCCCCCGCAGCTCCTACAATGAGCAGTTCTTC. Translated, it gives CASGPRSSYNEQFF.

The rearrangement joins TRBV15 to TRBJ1-1; D uncertain. Germline V gene data show CDR1 as LNHNV and CDR2 as YYDKDF (reference sequence). The CDR3 is 13 residues long. V was clipped by 5 bases and J by 7 bases, with 14 bases between them. The CDR3 sequence: CATSEAGPGEAFF. The CDR3 DNA reads TGTGCCACCAGCGAAGCCGGACCAGGTGAAGCTTTCTTT. The full variable domain, rest sourced from reference TRBV15 and TRBJ1-1, is DAMVIQNPRYQVTQFGKPVTLSCSQTLNHNVMYWYQQKSSQAPKLLFHYYDKDFNNEADTPDNFQSRRPNTSFCFLDIRSPGLGDTAMYLCATSEAGPGEAFFGQGTRLTVV.

Only a few counts were recorded for this clone. The J gene is TRBJ2-1, the V gene TRBV4-3, with D uncertain. This CDR3 contains 11 residues. Germline values: CDR1 LGHNA, CDR2 YSLEER. The V gene lost 2 bases and the J gene lost 6 bases, with 2 bases spanning the gap. The CDR3 DNA reads TGCGCCAGCAGCCAAAGCAATGAGCAGTTCTTC. Translating gives CASSQSNEQFF.

The chain has TRBV5-5 and TRBJ1-1; unclear D gene. Germline CDR1 reads SGHKS; CDR2 reads YYEKEE (reference sequence). The CDR3 totals 14 residues. V dropped 0 bases and J dropped 3 bases, with 9 bases sitting between them. CDR3 bases: TGTGCCAGCAGCTTGGGCAGGACGGACACTGAAGCTTTCTTT. This translates into CASSLGRTDTEAFF.

The chain carries TRBV18 and TRBJ1-6; TRBD1 matches 7 bases. Trimming took 2 bases from V and 10 from J; bases not matched to a gene: 5. This CDR3 spans 14 amino acids. CDR1 is KGHSH and CDR2 is LQKENI in the germline V gene. CDR3 sequence reads: CASSPSQGNSPLHF. CDR3 nucleotide sequence: TGTGCCAGCTCACCATCACAGGGGAACTCACCCCTCCACTTT.

The CDR3 sequence: CASSDRGWGYNEQFF. The CDR3 DNA follows: TGCGCCAGCAGCGACAGGGGTTGGGGATACAATGAGCAGTTCTTC. The V and J genes are TRBV4-3 and TRBJ2-1, with 8 bases aligning to TRBD1. CDR1 and CDR2 from the germline V gene are LGHNA and YSLEER. The CDR3 totals 15 residues. The trim removed 5 bases at V and 4 bases at J, leaving 7 bases unmatched.

This clone was counted a single time. This chain links TRBV30 with TRBJ2-7; TRBD1 matches at 9 bases. Germline V gene sequence: CDR1 GTSNPN, CDR2 SVGIG (reference sequence). This CDR3 is built from 14 residues. With V trimmed by 2 bases and J by 1 base, 3 bases remained unmatched. CDR3 bases: TGTGCCTGGAGTCAGGGACAGGGTTCCTACGAGCAGTACTTC. This gives the protein CAWSQGQGSYEQYF.

The chain links TRBV7-6 to TRBJ2-5, with 10 bases matching TRBD1. The V gene end was trimmed by 3 bases and the J gene end by 1 base; junction bases not matched to a gene: 5. Germline V lookup: CDR1 SGHVS, CDR2 FNYEAQ. This CDR3 spans 16 amino acids. As DNA, the CDR3 is TGTGCCAGCAGCTTCAAAAGGACAGGGGGCCAAGAGACCCAGTACTTC. Protein sequence: CASSFKRTGGQETQYF.

This chain connects TRBV13 to TRBJ2-7; TRBD2 matches at 14 bases. The CDR3 extends over 16 amino acids. V lost 5 bases and J lost 4; bases outside the gene matches: 7. CDR1 is PRHDT, CDR2 FYEKMQ, per germline (reference sequence). For the CDR3, the DNA is TGTGCCAGCAGCCCAACCGGACTAGCGGGGGGATACGAGCAGTACTTC. Protein product: CASSPTGLAGGYEQYF.

This clone has only one observation. V usage is TRBV3-1 (or the pseudogene TRBV3-2) and J usage is TRBJ1-1; no reliable D call. Germline V gene lookup returns CDR1 LGHDT and CDR2 YNNKEL (reference sequence). Trimming pared 3 bases from V and 6 bases from J, leaving 11 bases between. The length of the CDR3 is 13 residues. CDR3 residues: CASSQGWVAEAFF. CDR3 in DNA: TGTGCCAGCAGCCAGGGGTGGGTAGCTGAAGCTTTCTTT.

This sequence joins TRBV9 and TRBJ2-7; 8 bases are a match to TRBD1. CDR1 SGDLS and CDR2 YYNGEE come from the germline V gene. V shed 0 bases and J 5 bases; nucleotides not matched to a gene: 16. The CDR3 length is 18 residues. CDR3 bases: TGTGCCAGCAGCGTAGTTAAGCTGCCAAACCAGGGGGCCGACGAGCAGTACTTC. Its protein is CASSVVKLPNQGADEQYF.

About this clone itself: A much larger clone differs by one base, so this may be a read error. This chain uses TRBV19 with TRBJ1-2, with D unclear. CDR1 is LNHDA, CDR2 SQIVND, per germline (reference sequence). The CDR3 runs 15 residues. The V and J ends lost 3 bases and 6 bases respectively, with 17 bases between them. The DNA for the CDR3 is TGTGCCAGTAGTATTCAGGTCGGGAATGGCCATGGCTACACCTTC. Residues: CASSIQVGNGHGYTF.

This clone was observed a single time. For the CDR3, the DNA is TGTGCCAGCAGTCATAGAGGGGGCCGGACTGAAGCTTTCTTT. Protein product: CASSHRGGRTEAFF. The chain employs TRBV25-1 and TRBJ1-1; 7 positions match TRBD1. This CDR3 is built from 14 residues. With 5 bases clipped from V and 5 bases from J, the junction kept 8 bases outside the gene matches. Germline V lookup: CDR1 MGHDK, CDR2 SYGVNS.

The chain has TRBV4-3 and TRBJ1-1, with D perhaps TRBD1 (5 bases). The CDR3 is made up of 15 amino acids. The germline V and J ends were trimmed by 0 bases and 6 bases, with 14 bases remaining between them. The V gene's germline CDR1 is LGHNA and CDR2 YSLEER. The CDR3 loop reads CASSQDQGESPEAFF. CDR3 in DNA: TGCGCCAGCAGCCAAGATCAGGGAGAATCCCCTGAAGCTTTCTTT.

The rearrangement uses TRBV29-1 and TRBJ2-1; the D is unclear. This CDR3 has 12 amino acids. CDR1 and CDR2 (germline): SQVTM, ANQGSEA. With 3 bases removed from V and 3 bases from J, the gap between germline ends came to 6 bases. The CDR3 protein is CSVDLGYNEQFF. The CDR3 nucleotides are TGCAGCGTTGACCTAGGCTACAATGAGCAGTTCTTC.

This chain joins TRBV18 and TRBJ2-3, with D possibly TRBD1 on 6 matching bases. The CDR3 spans 15 residues. V was cut by 3 bases and J by 3 bases, with 13 bases left in between. CDR1 and CDR2 (germline): KGHSH, LQKENI. CDR3 sequence reads: CASSPEGVVTDTQYF. The CDR3 DNA sequence: TGTGCCAGCTCACCCGAGGGGGTGGTTACAGATACGCAGTATTTT.

The CDR3 sequence is CASSPFRGAGAFF. The CDR3 DNA is TGTGCCAGCAGCCCCTTCCGGGGGGCCGGAGCTTTCTTT. The rearrangement uses TRBV5-8 and TRBJ1-1; possibly TRBD1 for D (6 bases). Germline CDR1 and CDR2: SGHTS and YDEGEE. Trimming pared 4 bases from V and 10 bases from J, leaving 17 bases between. The CDR3 is 13 residues long.

The chain employs TRBV7-2 and TRBJ1-2; D is uncertain. Trimming removed 0 bases from V and 2 bases from J, with 13 bases in between. This CDR3 comprises 16 residues. CDR1 SGHTA and CDR2 FQGNSA come from the germline V gene. In DNA form, the CDR3 reads TGTGCCAGCAGCTTAGCGCTTAACCTCGAGAACTATGGCTACACCTTC. Translated: CASSLALNLENYGYTF.

The chain joins TRBV27 to TRBJ1-1; unclear D gene. Germline V gene lookup returns CDR1 MNHEY and CDR2 SMNVEV (reference sequence). Trimming took off 8 bases at V and 8 bases at J, with 21 bases between the two ends. There are 14 residues in the CDR3. The CDR3 coding sequence is TGTGCCAGCCGGCCGGGCATGGGTATATCGGAAGCTTTCTTT. It yields the protein CASRPGMGISEAFF.

V usage is TRBV6-2 or TRBV6-3 and J usage is TRBJ2-1; 13 nucleotides align to TRBD2. The CDR3 extends over 18 amino acids. J gave up 9 bases and V 5 bases, and 16 bases lay outside the gene matches. From germline, CDR1 is MNHEY and CDR2 SVGEGT. Here the CDR3 reads CASSQLAGGTDLFIEQFF. CDR3 nucleotide sequence: TGTGCCAGCAGTCAACTAGCGGGAGGGACAGATTTATTTATTGAGCAGTTCTTC.

This clone has more than one count but fewer than ten. The rearrangement uses TRBV28 and TRBJ2-7; 12 bases match TRBD2. Germline CDR1 reads MDHEN; CDR2 reads SYDVKM. This CDR3 is 16 amino acids long. With 4 bases clipped from V and 5 bases from J, the junction kept 9 bases outside the gene matches. The CDR3 DNA is TGTGCCAGCAGTTCGGCCCCCGGGACTAGCGGGCACGAGCAGTACTTC. It translates to CASSSAPGTSGHEQYF.

The count of this clone is one. The genes are TRBV7-9 and TRBJ1-1; D unclear. CDR3 size: 12 residues. V lost 5 bases to trimming and J lost 2 bases, with 6 bases between them. Germline loops: CDR1 SEHNR, CDR2 FQNEAQ (reference sequence). For the CDR3, the DNA is TGTGCCAGCAGCATTGTTAACACTGAAGCTTTCTTT. It is translated as CASSIVNTEAFF.

Points on this clone: In the same sample, other DNA sequences code for this CDR3. The chain recombines TRBV6-2 or TRBV6-3 with TRBJ2-3, with TRBD2 as a possible D gene (6 bases). The CDR3 extends over 12 amino acids. The V gene's germline CDR1 is MNHEY and CDR2 SVGEGT. V lost 9 bases and J 2 bases, leaving 9 bases between the germline ends. In DNA, the CDR3 is TGTGCCAGTAGCGGTCCCACAGATACGCAGTATTTT. It yields the protein CASSGPTDTQYF.

This chain links TRBV28 with TRBJ1-1; perhaps TRBD1 as D (6 bases). V was cut by 6 bases and J by 2 bases, with 16 bases left in between. Germline V gene data show CDR1 as MDHEN and CDR2 as SYDVKM. This CDR3 has 15 amino acids. CDR3 in amino acids: CASSPLGARNTEAFF. Here the CDR3 DNA reads TGTGCCAGCAGCCCCTTGGGGGCCCGTAACACTGAAGCTTTCTTT.